The 9 T cell receptor beta chains in this list originate from one sample, sequenced in a study of T cells in Graves' hyperthyroidism and ophthalmopathy. Regions amplified from RNA transcripts were the TCR beta CDR3 regions. A first-round RT-PCR of the TCR CDR3 used the HTBI primer set. A single record per CDR3 protein comes from TCRdb applying MiXCR to the multiplex PCR reads. The table records fewer than 650,000 distinct CDR3 sequences, approximately 14% of them present only once. The sequenced sample was blood. These receptors all stem from a woman aged 18 to 35 with Graves' ophthalmopathy.

This clonotype was detected many times. The rearrangement links TRBV27 to TRBJ2-1, with a possible D match to TRBD1 (6 bases). CDR1 and CDR2 (germline): MNHEY, SMNVEV (reference sequence). There are 13 residues in the CDR3. V was pared by 0 bases and J by 9 bases, with 9 bases between. The CDR3 loop reads CASSLSSRGEQFF. CDR3 in DNA: TGTGCCAGCAGTTTATCGAGCAGGGGTGAGCAGTTCTTC.

A remark on this clonotype: A read error is possible here, since a much larger clone lies one base away. The V and J genes are TRBV6-1 and TRBJ1-5; TRBD1 aligns across 8 bases. The DNA end favors TRBJ2-3, so the J call may be wrong. The CDR3 has 16 amino acids. CDR1 is MNHNS and CDR2 is SASEGT in the germline V gene. CDR3 sequence: CASSDPPAGGGQPQYF. In nucleotides, the CDR3 is TGTGCCAGCAGTGATCCCCCCGCAGGGGGCGGACAGCCCCAGTATTTT.

This clonotype has a count of ten or more. V and J are TRBV12-3 or TRBV12-4 and TRBJ2-5; 9 nucleotides align to TRBD1. V gave up 8 bases and J gave up 5 bases; unmatched junction bases: 6. This CDR3 spans 13 amino acids. CDR3 sequence reads: CASGTGGDETQYF. The CDR3 coding sequence is TGTGCCAGCGGTACAGGGGGCGACGAGACCCAGTACTTC.

This chain joins TRBV20-1 and TRBJ1-5; D is undetermined. CDR1 and CDR2 from the germline V gene are DFQATT and SNEGSKA (reference sequence). The V end lost 1 base, the J end lost 0 bases, and 10 bases lay between the germline ends. This CDR3 has 15 residues. The CDR3 bases are TGCAGTGCTAGAGCAATAGCGCTTAGCAATCAGCCCCAGCATTTT. Translated, it gives CSARAIALSNQPQHF.

This clonotype showed up many times. One junction end does not reproduce the germline sequence, and a read error may be involved. This chain connects TRBV7-7 to TRBJ2-5; a weak D match, TRBD1 (6 bases). This CDR3 is built from 14 residues. The V gene's germline CDR1 is SSHAT and CDR2 FNYEAQ (reference sequence). CDR3 region: CASSSGTTQETQYF. CDR3 DNA sequence: TGTGCTAGCAGCTCTGGGACAACCCAAGAGACCCAGTACTTC.

This clonotype was detected many times. The rearrangement uses TRBV11-2 and TRBJ2-3; TRBD2 matches 10 bases. The junction had 11 bases not matched to a gene; V was cut back by 2 bases and J by 0 bases. Germline V gene lookup returns CDR1 SGHAT and CDR2 FQNNGV. This CDR3 is 19 amino acids long. The CDR3 coding sequence is TGTGCCAGCAGCTTACCCCTTCGGAGCGGGAGGGGGAGCACAGATACGCAGTATTTT. Protein: CASSLPLRSGRGSTDTQYF.

This clonotype was seen at least ten times. The V call is TRBV5-1, the J call TRBJ2-5; 10 nucleotides agree with TRBD2. With V trimmed by 4 bases and J by 2 bases, 5 bases remained unmatched. The CDR3 consists of 15 residues. Looked up from germline, CDR1 is SGHRS and CDR2 is YFSETQ. This CDR3 is CASSPGTSAQETQYF. The CDR3 DNA follows: TGCGCCAGCAGCCCGGGGACTAGCGCGCAAGAGACCCAGTACTTC.

This clonotype was detected many times. The chain is built from TRBV7-8 and TRBJ2-7, with D tentatively TRBD1 (6 bases). This CDR3 is 14 amino acids long. Germline loops: CDR1 SGHVS, CDR2 FQNEAQ. V dropped 5 bases and J dropped 6 bases, with 17 bases sitting between them. CDR3 sequence reads: CASSPRQAYGEQYF. In DNA form, the CDR3 reads TGTGCCAGCAGCCCCCGACAGGCCTACGGCGAGCAGTACTTC.

This clonotype was recorded many times. This sequence joins TRBV6-2 or TRBV6-3 and TRBJ2-7; tentatively, D is TRBD1 (5 bases). Between the trimmed V and J ends, which lost 0 bases and 3 bases, there was a span of 18 bases. CDR1 MNHEY and CDR2 SVGEGT come from the germline V gene. The CDR3 runs to 17 residues. CDR3 amino acids: CASSYSNPRDIRYEQYF. CDR3 nucleotides: TGTGCCAGCAGTTACTCGAATCCCAGGGATATCCGCTACGAGCAGTACTTC.